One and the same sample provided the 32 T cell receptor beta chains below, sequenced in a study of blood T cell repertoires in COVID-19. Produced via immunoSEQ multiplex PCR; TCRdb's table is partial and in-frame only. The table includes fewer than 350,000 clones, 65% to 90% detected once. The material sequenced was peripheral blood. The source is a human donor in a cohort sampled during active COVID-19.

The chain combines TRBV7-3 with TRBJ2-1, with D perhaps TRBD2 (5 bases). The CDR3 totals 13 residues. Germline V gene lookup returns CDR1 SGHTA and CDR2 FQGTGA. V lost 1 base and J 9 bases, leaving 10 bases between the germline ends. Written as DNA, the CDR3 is TGTGCCAGCAGCTTAAACCCCCGGGGTGAGCAGTTCTTC. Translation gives CASSLNPRGEQFF. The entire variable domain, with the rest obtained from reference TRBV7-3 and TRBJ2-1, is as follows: GAGVSQTPSNKVTEKGKYVELRCDPISGHTALYWYRQSLGQGPEFLIYFQGTGAADDSGLPNDRFFAVRPEGSVSTLKIQRTERGDSAVYLCASSLNPRGEQFFGPGTRLTVL.

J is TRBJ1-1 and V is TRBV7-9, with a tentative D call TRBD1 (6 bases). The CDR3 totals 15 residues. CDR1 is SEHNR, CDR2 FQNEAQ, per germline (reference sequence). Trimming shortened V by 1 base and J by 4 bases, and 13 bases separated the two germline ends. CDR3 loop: CASSLVPQGGTEAFF. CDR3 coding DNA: TGTGCCAGCAGCTTAGTCCCACAGGGCGGCACTGAAGCTTTCTTT.

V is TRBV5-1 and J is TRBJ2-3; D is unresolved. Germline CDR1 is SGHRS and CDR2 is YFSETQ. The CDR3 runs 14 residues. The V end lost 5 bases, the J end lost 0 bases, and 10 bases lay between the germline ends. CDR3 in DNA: TGCGCCAGCAGTCGAACAGAAAGCACAGATACGCAGTATTTT. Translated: CASSRTESTDTQYF. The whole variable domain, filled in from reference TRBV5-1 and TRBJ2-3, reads KAGVTQTPRYLIKTRGQQVTLSCSPISGHRSVSWYQQTPGQGLQFLFEYFSETQRNKGNFPGRFSGRQFSNSRSEMNVSTLELGDSALYLCASSRTESTDTQYFGPGTRLTVL.

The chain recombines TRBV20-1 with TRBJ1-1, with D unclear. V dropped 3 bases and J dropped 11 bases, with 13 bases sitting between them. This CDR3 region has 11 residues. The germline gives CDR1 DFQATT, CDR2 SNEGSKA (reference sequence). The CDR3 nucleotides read TGCAGTGCTAGCTCGGAGGTCAGGGCTTTCTTT. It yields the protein CSASSEVRAFF.

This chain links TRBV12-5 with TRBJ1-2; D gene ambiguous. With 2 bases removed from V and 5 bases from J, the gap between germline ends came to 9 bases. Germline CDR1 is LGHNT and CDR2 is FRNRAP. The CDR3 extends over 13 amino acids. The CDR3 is CASGLSTPYGYTF. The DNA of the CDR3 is TGTGCTAGTGGTTTGTCTACTCCGTATGGCTACACCTTC.

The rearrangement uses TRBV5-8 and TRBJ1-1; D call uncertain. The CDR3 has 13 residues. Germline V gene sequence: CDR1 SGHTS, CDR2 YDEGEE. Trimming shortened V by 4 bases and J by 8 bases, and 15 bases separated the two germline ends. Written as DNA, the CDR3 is TGTGCCAGCAGCCCTGGGGTAGGCGGGGAAGCTTTCTTT. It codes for CASSPGVGGEAFF.

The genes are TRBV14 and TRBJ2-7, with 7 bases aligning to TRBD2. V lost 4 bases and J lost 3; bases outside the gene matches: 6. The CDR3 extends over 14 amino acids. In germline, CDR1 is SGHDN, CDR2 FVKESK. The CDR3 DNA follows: TGTGCCAGCAGCCCAAAGAGCGGGATCTACGAGCAGTACTTC. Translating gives CASSPKSGIYEQYF. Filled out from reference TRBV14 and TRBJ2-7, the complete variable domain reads EAGVTQFPSHSVIEKGQTVTLRCDPISGHDNLYWYRRVMGKEIKFLLHFVKESKQDESGMPNNRFLAERTGGTYSTLKVQPAELEDSGVYFCASSPKSGIYEQYFGPGTRLTVT.

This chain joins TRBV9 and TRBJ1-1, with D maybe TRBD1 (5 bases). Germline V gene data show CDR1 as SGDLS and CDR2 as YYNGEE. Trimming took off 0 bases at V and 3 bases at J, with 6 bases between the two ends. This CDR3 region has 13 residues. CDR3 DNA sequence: TGTGCCAGCAGCGTAGGGGGGGACACTGAAGCTTTCTTT. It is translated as CASSVGGDTEAFF.

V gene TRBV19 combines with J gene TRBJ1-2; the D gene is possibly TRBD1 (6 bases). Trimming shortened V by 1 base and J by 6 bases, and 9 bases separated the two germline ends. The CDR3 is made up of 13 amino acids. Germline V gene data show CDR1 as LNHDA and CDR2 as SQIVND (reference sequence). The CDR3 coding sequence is TGTGCCAGTAGTATAGCAGGGGCCCATGGCTACACCTTC. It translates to CASSIAGAHGYTF.

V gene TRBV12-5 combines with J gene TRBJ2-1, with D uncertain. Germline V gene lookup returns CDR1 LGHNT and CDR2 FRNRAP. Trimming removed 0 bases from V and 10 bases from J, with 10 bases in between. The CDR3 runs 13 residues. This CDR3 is CASGLVRVGEQFF. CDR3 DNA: TGTGCTAGTGGTTTGGTACGAGTCGGGGAGCAGTTCTTC.

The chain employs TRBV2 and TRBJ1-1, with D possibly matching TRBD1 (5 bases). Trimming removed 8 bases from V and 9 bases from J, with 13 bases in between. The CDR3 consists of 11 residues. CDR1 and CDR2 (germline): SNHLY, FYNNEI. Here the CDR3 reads CASGAEIKAFF. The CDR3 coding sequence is TGTGCCAGCGGGGCGGAGATAAAAGCTTTCTTT.

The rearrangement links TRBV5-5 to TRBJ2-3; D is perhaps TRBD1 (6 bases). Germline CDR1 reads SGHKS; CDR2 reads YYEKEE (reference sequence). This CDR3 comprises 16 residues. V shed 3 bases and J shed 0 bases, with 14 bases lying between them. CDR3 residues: CASSYRAAPSTDTQYF. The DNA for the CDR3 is TGTGCCAGCAGCTACAGGGCTGCTCCTAGCACAGATACGCAGTATTTT. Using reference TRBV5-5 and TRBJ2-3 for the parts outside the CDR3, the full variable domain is DAGVTQSPTHLIKTRGQQVTLRCSPISGHKSVSWYQQVLGQGPQFIFQYYEKEERGRGNFPDRFSARQFPNYSSELNVNALLLGDSALYLCASSYRAAPSTDTQYFGPGTRLTVL.

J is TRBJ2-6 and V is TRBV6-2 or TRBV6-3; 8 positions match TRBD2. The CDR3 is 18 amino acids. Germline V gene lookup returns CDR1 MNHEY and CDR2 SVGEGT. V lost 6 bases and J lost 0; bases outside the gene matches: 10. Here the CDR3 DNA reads TGTGCCAGCAGCCCTACGGGAGGGATGAACTCTGGGGCCAACGTCCTGACTTTC. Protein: CASSPTGGMNSGANVLTF.

For the CDR3, the DNA is TGTGCCACCAGTGATGCCCGGACAGGGGACTTGGGCGAGCAGTACTTC. This translates into CATSDARTGDLGEQYF. V and J are TRBV24-1 and TRBJ2-7; 9 bases line up with TRBD1. The CDR3 contains 16 residues. Germline V gene data show CDR1 as KGHDR and CDR2 as SFDVKD. V gave up 3 bases and J gave up 6 bases; unmatched junction bases: 11.

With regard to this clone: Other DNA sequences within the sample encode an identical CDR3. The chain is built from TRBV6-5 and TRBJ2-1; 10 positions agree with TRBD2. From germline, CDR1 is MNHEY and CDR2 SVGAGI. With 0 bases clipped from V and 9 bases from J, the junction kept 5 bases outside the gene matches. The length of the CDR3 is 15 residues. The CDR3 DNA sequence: TGTGCCAGCAGTTACTCAGCGGGGGGGCTAGGTGAGCAGTTCTTC. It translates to CASSYSAGGLGEQFF.

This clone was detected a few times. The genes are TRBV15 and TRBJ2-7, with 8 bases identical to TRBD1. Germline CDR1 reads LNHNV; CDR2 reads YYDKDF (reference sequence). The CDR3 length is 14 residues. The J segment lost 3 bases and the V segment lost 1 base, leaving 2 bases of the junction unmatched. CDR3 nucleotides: TGTGCCACCAGCAGAGGGACAGGGCTCTACGAGCAGTACTTC. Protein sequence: CATSRGTGLYEQYF.

The CDR3 sequence is CASTEADTQYF. CDR3 nucleotide sequence: TGTGCCAGCACGGAGGCAGATACGCAGTATTTT. The chain carries TRBV2 and TRBJ2-3; D is possibly TRBD2 (5 bases). The CDR3 covers 11 residues. V was cut by 7 bases and J by 4 bases, with 6 bases left in between. Germline-derived CDR1 and CDR2 are SNHLY and FYNNEI.

In nucleotides, the CDR3 is TGTGCCAGCAGCAGCACAGACCGTGGGCAGCCCCAGCATTTT. Translation gives CASSSTDRGQPQHF. The rearrangement joins TRBV6-5 to TRBJ1-5; D is unclear. Trimming pared 6 bases from V and 7 bases from J, leaving 16 bases between. There are 14 residues in the CDR3. Germline V lookup: CDR1 MNHEY, CDR2 SVGAGI.

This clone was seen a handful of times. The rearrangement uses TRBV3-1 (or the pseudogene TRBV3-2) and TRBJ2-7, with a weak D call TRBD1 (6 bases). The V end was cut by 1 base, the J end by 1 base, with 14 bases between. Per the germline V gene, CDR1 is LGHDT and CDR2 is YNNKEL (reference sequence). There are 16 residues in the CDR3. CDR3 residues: CASSQGLAGVSYEQYF. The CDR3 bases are TGTGCCAGCAGCCAAGGTTTGGCAGGGGTTTCCTACGAGCAGTACTTC.

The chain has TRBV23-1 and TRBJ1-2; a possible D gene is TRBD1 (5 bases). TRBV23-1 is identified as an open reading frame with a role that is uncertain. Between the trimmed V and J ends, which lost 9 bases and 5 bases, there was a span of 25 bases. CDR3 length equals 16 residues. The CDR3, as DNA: TGCGCCAGAGGAGCCGGCAGGGATCGAAGTGGGTATGGCTACACCTTC. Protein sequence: CARGAGRDRSGYGYTF.

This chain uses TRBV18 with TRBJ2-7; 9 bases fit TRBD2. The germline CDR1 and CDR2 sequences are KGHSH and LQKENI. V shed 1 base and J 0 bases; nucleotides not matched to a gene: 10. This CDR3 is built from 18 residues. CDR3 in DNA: TGTGCCAGCTCACCACGCGATAGCGGGGGTTGGAACTCCTACGAGCAGTACTTC. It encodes CASSPRDSGGWNSYEQYF.

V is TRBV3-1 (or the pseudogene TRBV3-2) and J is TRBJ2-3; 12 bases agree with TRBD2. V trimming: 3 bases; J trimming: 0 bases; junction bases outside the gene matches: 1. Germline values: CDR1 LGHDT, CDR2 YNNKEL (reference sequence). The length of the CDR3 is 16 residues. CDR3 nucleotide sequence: TGTGCCAGCAGCCATGGACTAGCGGGAAGCACAGATACGCAGTATTTT. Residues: CASSHGLAGSTDTQYF.

This chain's CDR3 is CASQGAAGDYGYTF. The CDR3 region has the DNA TGTGCCAGCCAGGGCGCCGCGGGGGACTATGGCTACACCTTC. The rearrangement links TRBV18 to TRBJ1-2; TRBD1 is a possible D gene (5 bases). The CDR3 spans 14 residues. Germline lookup yields CDR1 KGHSH and CDR2 LQKENI. Trimming took off 8 bases at V and 3 bases at J, with 16 bases between the two ends.

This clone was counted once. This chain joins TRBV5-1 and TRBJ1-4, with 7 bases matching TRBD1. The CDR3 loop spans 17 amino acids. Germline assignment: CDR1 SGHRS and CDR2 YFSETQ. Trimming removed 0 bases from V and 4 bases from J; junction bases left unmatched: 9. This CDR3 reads CASSLGEVTGFNEKLFF. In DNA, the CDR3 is TGCGCCAGCAGCTTGGGAGAGGTGACAGGGTTTAATGAAAAACTGTTTTTT.

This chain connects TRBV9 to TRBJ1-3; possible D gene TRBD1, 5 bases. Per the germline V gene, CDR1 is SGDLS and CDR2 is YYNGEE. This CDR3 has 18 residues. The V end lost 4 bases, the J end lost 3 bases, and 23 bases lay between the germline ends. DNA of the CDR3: TGTGCCAGCAGCCCCCGCCTTGGGGGGGGTCTCGGTGGAAACACCATATATTTT. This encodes CASSPRLGGGLGGNTIYF.

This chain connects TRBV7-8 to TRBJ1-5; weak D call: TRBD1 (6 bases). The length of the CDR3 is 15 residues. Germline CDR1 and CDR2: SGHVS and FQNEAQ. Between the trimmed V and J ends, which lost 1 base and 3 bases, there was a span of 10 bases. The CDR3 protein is CASSLGGTYNQPQHF. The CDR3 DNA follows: TGTGCCAGCAGCTTAGGGGGGACATACAATCAGCCCCAGCATTTT.

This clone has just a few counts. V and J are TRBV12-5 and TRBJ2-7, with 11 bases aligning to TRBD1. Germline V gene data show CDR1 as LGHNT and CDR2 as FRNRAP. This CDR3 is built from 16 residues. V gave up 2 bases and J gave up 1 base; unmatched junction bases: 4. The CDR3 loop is CASGLRTGGESYEQYF. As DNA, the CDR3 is TGTGCTAGTGGTTTGCGGACAGGGGGCGAGTCCTACGAGCAGTACTTC. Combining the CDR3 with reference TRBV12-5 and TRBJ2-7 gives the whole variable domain DARVTQTPRHKVTEMGQEVTMRCQPILGHNTVFWYRQTMMQGLELLAYFRNRAPLDDSGMPKDRFSAEMPDATLATLKIQPSEPRDSAVYFCASGLRTGGESYEQYFGPGTRLTVT.

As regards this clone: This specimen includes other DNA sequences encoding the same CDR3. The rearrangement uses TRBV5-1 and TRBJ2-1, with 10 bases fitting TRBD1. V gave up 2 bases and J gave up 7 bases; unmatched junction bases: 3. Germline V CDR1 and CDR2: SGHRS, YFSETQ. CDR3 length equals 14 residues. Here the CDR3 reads CASSFGDRGNEQFF. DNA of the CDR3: TGCGCCAGCAGCTTCGGGGACAGGGGAAATGAGCAGTTCTTC.

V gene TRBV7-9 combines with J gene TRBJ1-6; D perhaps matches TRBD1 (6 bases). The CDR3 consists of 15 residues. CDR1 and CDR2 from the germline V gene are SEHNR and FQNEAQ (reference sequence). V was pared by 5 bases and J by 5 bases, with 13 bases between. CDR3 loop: CASSLLRDNNSPLHF. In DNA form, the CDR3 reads TGTGCCAGCAGCCTATTACGGGACAATAATTCACCCCTCCACTTT.

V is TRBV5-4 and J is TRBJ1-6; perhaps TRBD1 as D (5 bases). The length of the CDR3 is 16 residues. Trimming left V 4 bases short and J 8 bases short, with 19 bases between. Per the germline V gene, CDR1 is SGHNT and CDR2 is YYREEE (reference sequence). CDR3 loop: CASSPWIGGTDSPLHF. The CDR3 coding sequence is TGTGCCAGCAGCCCGTGGATTGGAGGGACTGATTCACCCCTCCACTTT.

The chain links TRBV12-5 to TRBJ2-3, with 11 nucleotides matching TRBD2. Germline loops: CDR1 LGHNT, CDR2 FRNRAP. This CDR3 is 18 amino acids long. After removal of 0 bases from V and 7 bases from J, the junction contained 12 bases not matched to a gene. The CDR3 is CASGLVLPLAGGVNTQYF. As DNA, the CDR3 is TGTGCTAGTGGTTTGGTACTCCCCCTAGCGGGGGGTGTGAATACGCAGTATTTT.

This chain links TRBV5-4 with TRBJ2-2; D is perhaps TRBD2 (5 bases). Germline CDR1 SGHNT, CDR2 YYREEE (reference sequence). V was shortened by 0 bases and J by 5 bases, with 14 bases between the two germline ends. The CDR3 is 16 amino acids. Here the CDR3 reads CASSLDPGSVTGELFF. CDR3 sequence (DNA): TGTGCCAGCAGCTTGGATCCGGGGAGTGTAACCGGGGAGCTGTTTTTT. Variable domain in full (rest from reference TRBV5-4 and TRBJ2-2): ETGVTQSPTHLIKTRGQQVTLRCSSQSGHNTVSWYQQALGQGPQFIFQYYREEENGRGNFPPRFSGLQFPNYSSELNVNALELDDSALYLCASSLDPGSVTGELFFGEGSRLTVL.